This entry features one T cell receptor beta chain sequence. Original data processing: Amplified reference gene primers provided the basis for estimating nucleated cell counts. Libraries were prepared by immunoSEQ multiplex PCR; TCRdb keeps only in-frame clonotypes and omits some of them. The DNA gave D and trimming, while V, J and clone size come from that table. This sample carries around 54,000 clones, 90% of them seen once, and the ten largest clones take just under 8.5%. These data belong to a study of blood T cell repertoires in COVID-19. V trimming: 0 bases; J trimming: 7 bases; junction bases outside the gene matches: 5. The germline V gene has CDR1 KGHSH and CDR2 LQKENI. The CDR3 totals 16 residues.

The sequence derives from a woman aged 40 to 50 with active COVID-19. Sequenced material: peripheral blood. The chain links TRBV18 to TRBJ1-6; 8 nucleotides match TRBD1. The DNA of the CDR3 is TGTGCCAGCTCACCACCCGGGCAGGGGGCGAATTCACCCCTCCACTTT. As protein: CASSPPGQGANSPLHF.